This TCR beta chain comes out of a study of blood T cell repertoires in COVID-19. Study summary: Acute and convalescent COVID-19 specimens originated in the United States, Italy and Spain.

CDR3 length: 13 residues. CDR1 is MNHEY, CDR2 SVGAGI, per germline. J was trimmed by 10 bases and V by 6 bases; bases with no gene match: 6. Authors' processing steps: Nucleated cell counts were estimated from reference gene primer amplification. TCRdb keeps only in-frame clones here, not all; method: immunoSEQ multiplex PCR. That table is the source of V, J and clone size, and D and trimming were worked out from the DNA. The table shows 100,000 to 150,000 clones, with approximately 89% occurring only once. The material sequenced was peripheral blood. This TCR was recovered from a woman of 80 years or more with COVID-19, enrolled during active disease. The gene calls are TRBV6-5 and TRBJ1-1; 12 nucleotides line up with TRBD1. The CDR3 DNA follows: TGTGCCAGCAGCCGTGGGACAGGGGGCGTAGCTTTCTTT. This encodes CASSRGTGGVAFF.